These 14 T cell receptor beta chains originate from one sample sequenced in a study of blood T cell repertoires in COVID-19. Here immunoSEQ multiplex PCR was the method, and the copy in TCRdb shows in-frame clones only, minus some. The sample consists of some 270,000 clones, 84% of them appearing once. Sequencing used peripheral blood. The receptors shown here come from a woman between 35 and 50 years old who had recovered from COVID-19.

The chain carries TRBV20-1 and TRBJ1-2; 9 bases agree with TRBD1. V shed 4 bases and J 7 bases; nucleotides not matched to a gene: 7. Germline CDR1 reads DFQATT; CDR2 reads SNEGSKA (reference sequence). This CDR3 comprises 13 residues. CDR3 DNA sequence: TGCAGTGCTATTGACAGGGGGACTGCTGGCTACACCTTC. Amino acids: CSAIDRGTAGYTF.

V is TRBV14 and J is TRBJ2-5, with D possibly being TRBD2 (6 bases). Germline CDR1 is SGHDN and CDR2 is FVKESK. This CDR3 has 12 residues. V was clipped by 2 bases and J by 8 bases, with 9 bases between them. For the CDR3, the DNA is TGTGCCAGCAGCCAATCGGGAGAAACCCAGTACTTC. Its protein product is CASSQSGETQYF.

This clone has only one observation. The chain recombines TRBV2 with TRBJ1-1; D is unclear. Germline CDR1 reads SNHLY; CDR2 reads FYNNEI. This CDR3 comprises 13 residues. Trimming took 4 bases from V and 4 from J, leaving 10 bases between them. The CDR3 sequence: CASSGEGGTEAFF. The CDR3 DNA follows: TGTGCCAGCAGTGGGGAGGGTGGCACTGAAGCTTTCTTT.

The chain has TRBV25-1 and TRBJ2-3; a weak D match, TRBD2 (6 bases). Germline CDR1 MGHDK, CDR2 SYGVNS. This CDR3 comprises 14 residues. V was trimmed by 0 bases and J by 10 bases, leaving 14 bases between them. CDR3 loop: CASSEYYGGRAQYF. The CDR3 region has the DNA TGTGCCAGCAGTGAATATTACGGGGGACGGGCGCAGTATTTT.

This rearrangement joins TRBV24-1 to TRBJ2-1, with 8 bases matching TRBD2. The germline gives CDR1 KGHDR, CDR2 SFDVKD. The junction had 11 bases not matched to a gene; V was cut back by 3 bases and J by 8 bases. The CDR3 totals 16 residues. For the CDR3, the DNA is TGTGCCACCAGTGATATAGGAGGACTAGCCACCCATGAGCAGTTCTTC. Encoded protein: CATSDIGGLATHEQFF.

The chain is built from TRBV18 and TRBJ1-2, with a tentative D call TRBD1 (6 bases). The CDR3 extends over 14 amino acids. Deletions cut 3 bases from V and 1 base from J, with 9 bases between. Germline lookup yields CDR1 KGHSH and CDR2 LQKENI. DNA of the CDR3: TGTGCCAGCTCACCTGCGGACAGTAACTATGGCTACACCTTC. Translating it yields CASSPADSNYGYTF.

The chain couples TRBV7-8 to TRBJ1-3, with 9 bases identical to TRBD1. Germline values: CDR1 SGHVS, CDR2 FQNEAQ. V was pared by 6 bases and J by 2 bases, with 8 bases of the junction left unmatched. CDR3 length: 16 residues. The CDR3 nucleotides are TGTGCCAGCAGGTTGACGGGACAGGGAACTGGAAACACCATATATTTT. The encoded protein is CASRLTGQGTGNTIYF.

The V call is TRBV6-5, the J call TRBJ1-3; maybe TRBD1 (5 bases). V was clipped by 6 bases and J by 1 base, with 10 bases between them. CDR3 length: 14 residues. Germline CDR1 and CDR2: MNHEY and SVGAGI. The CDR3 region has the DNA TGTGCCAGCAGACAGGTCCTGTCTGGAAACACCATATATTTT. This sequence encodes CASRQVLSGNTIYF.

This clone was detected only once. V is TRBV5-1 and J is TRBJ2-1; tentative D call: TRBD1 (5 bases). Trimming took off 0 bases at V and 0 bases at J, with 7 bases between the two ends. The CDR3 covers 15 residues. The V gene's germline CDR1 is SGHRS and CDR2 YFSETQ. The CDR3 DNA reads TGCGCCAGCAGCTTGGAAGGGGACTCCTACAATGAGCAGTTCTTC. This encodes CASSLEGDSYNEQFF.

The chain joins TRBV5-1 to TRBJ2-7, with TRBD2 matching 8 bases. J gave up 9 bases and V 4 bases, and 15 bases lay outside the gene matches. Germline CDR1 reads SGHRS; CDR2 reads YFSETQ. The CDR3 extends over 15 amino acids. CDR3 DNA: TGCGCCAGCAGCCCCCCGGGGGCGGGGGGCGCCCGGCAGTACTTC. Translation gives CASSPPGAGGARQYF.

The chain has TRBV5-1 and TRBJ1-2, with a possible D match to TRBD1 (6 bases). From germline, CDR1 is SGHRS and CDR2 YFSETQ. The CDR3 loop spans 14 amino acids. The V end was cut by 5 bases, the J end by 2 bases, with 13 bases between. For the CDR3, the DNA is TGCGCCAGCAGGGCTCCCGGACAGAACTATGGCTACACCTTC. This sequence encodes CASRAPGQNYGYTF. Based on the CDR3 plus reference TRBV5-1 and TRBJ1-2, the full variable domain is KAGVTQTPRYLIKTRGQQVTLSCSPISGHRSVSWYQQTPGQGLQFLFEYFSETQRNKGNFPGRFSGRQFSNSRSEMNVSTLELGDSALYLCASRAPGQNYGYTFGSGTRLTVV.

This clone was recorded once. V gene TRBV29-1 combines with J gene TRBJ1-1, with D possibly TRBD1 on 5 matching bases. The CDR3 has 13 amino acids. The V end was cut by 6 bases, the J end by 4 bases, with 15 bases between. Germline-derived CDR1 and CDR2 are SQVTM and ANQGSEA. CDR3 DNA sequence: TGCAGCGTGGCGTCGGGGGAGGGCACTGAAGCTTTCTTT. Protein: CSVASGEGTEAFF.

V gene TRBV7-9 combines with J gene TRBJ2-1; 12 nucleotides align to TRBD2. Losses at the gene ends were 5 bases for V and 7 bases for J; bases not matched to a gene: 6. Germline CDR1 reads SEHNR; CDR2 reads FQNEAQ (reference sequence). The CDR3 has 15 residues. The DNA for the CDR3 is TGTGCCAGCAGCCCTCGACTAGCGGGGGCGAATGAGCAGTTCTTC. As protein: CASSPRLAGANEQFF. Full variable domain (outside the CDR3, taken from reference TRBV7-9 and TRBJ2-1): DTGVSQNPRHKITKRGQNVTFRCDPISEHNRLYWYRQTLGQGPEFLTYFQNEAQLEKSRLLSDRFSAERPKGSFSTLEIQRTEQGDSAMYLCASSPRLAGANEQFFGPGTRLTVL.

This chain connects TRBV5-1 to TRBJ2-6, with D possibly being TRBD1 (5 bases). This CDR3 comprises 17 residues. Germline CDR1 and CDR2: SGHRS and YFSETQ. Trimming removed 2 bases from V and 0 bases from J, with 12 bases in between. The CDR3 region is CASSFRTINSGANVLTF. CDR3 nucleotides: TGCGCCAGCAGCTTTCGGACAATAAACTCTGGGGCCAACGTCCTGACTTTC.